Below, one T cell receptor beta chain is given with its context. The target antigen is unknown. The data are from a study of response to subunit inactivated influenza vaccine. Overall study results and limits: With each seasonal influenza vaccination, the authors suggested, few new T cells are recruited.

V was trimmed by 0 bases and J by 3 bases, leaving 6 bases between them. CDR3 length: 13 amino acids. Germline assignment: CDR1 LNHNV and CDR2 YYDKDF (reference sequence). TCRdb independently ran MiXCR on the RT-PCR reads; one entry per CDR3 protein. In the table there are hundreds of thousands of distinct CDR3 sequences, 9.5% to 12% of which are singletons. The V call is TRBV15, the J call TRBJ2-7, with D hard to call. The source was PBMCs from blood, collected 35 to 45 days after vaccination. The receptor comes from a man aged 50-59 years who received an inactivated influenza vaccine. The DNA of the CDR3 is TGTGCCACCAGCAGAGATAATGGCTACGAGCAGTACTTC. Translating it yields CATSRDNGYEQYF.